This T cell receptor (beta chain) was obtained from a study of blood T cell repertoires in COVID-19. Germline lookup yields CDR1 KGHDR and CDR2 SFDVKD. V lost 8 bases to trimming and J lost 0 bases, with 6 bases between them. The CDR3 is made up of 12 amino acids. Some clones are missing from TCRdb's copy, which holds only in-frame ones; the method was immunoSEQ multiplex PCR. The table includes some 250,000 clones, around 90% detected once. The sequenced sample consisted of peripheral blood. The TCR comes from a man between 60 and 75 years old who had recovered from COVID-19. This chain joins TRBV24-1 and TRBJ2-5; D unclear. The CDR3 DNA sequence: TGTGCCACCAACCAGAACCAAGAGACCCAGTACTTC. Translating it yields CATNQNQETQYF.